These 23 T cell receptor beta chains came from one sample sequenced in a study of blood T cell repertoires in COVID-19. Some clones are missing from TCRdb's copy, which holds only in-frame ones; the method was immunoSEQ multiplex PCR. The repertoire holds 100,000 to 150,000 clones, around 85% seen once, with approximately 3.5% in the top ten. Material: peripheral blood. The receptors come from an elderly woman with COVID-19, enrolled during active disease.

The DNA for the CDR3 is TGTGCCAGCAGTTTATTGAGGGGGGGAGTACCTTTCTTT. Its translation is CASSLLRGGVPFF. J is TRBJ1-1 and V is TRBV27, with D possibly TRBD1 on 6 matching bases. This CDR3 has 13 residues. V was cut by 1 base and J by 12 bases, with 15 bases left in between. Per germline, CDR1 MNHEY and CDR2 SMNVEV (reference sequence).

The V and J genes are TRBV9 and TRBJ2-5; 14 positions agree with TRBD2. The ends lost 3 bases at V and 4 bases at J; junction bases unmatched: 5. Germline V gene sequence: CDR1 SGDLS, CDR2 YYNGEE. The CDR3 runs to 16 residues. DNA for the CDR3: TGTGCCAGCAGCGCCCCGGGACTAGCGGGAGTAGAGACCCAGTACTTC. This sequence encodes CASSAPGLAGVETQYF.

As DNA, the CDR3 is TGTGCCAGCAGTTCACAGGACAGGGGTTACGAGCAGTACTTC. This gives the protein CASSSQDRGYEQYF. The gene calls are TRBV27 and TRBJ2-5; 9 bases are a match to TRBD1. The J call may be faulty, since TRBJ2-7 better matches the DNA end. The CDR3 spans 14 residues. Germline CDR1 and CDR2: MNHEY and SMNVEV (reference sequence).

The CDR3 coding sequence is TGTGCCAGCAGCCCAGAGAAAGCTAGCGGGACCTACGAGCAGTACTTC. It specifies CASSPEKASGTYEQYF. V usage is TRBV9 and J usage is TRBJ2-7, with 9 bases matching TRBD2. The V and J ends lost 4 bases and 2 bases, in that order; junction bases with no gene match: 10. The length of the CDR3 is 16 residues. Germline CDR1 SGDLS, CDR2 YYNGEE.

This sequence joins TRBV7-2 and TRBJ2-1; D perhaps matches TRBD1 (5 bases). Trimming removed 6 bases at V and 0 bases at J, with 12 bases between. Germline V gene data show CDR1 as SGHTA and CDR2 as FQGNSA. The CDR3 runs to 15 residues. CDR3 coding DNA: TGTGCCAGCAGACTACAGGATGGCTCCTACAATGAGCAGTTCTTC. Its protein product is CASRLQDGSYNEQFF.

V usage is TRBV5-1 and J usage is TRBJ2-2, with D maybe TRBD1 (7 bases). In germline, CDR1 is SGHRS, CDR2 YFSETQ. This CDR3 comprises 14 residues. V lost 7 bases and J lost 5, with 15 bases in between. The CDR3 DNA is TGCGCCAGCCAAACGGAGGGGGCAACCGGGGAGCTGTTTTTT. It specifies CASQTEGATGELFF.

The CDR3 nucleotides are TGTGCCAGCAGCCAAGGACCGGGGGGGGGAGCTTTCTTT. It is translated as CASSQGPGGGAFF. The rearrangement uses TRBV14 and TRBJ1-1, with D maybe TRBD1 (5 bases). V was trimmed by 1 base and J by 10 bases, leaving 13 bases between them. Germline V gene data show CDR1 as SGHDN and CDR2 as FVKESK. The CDR3 runs 13 residues.

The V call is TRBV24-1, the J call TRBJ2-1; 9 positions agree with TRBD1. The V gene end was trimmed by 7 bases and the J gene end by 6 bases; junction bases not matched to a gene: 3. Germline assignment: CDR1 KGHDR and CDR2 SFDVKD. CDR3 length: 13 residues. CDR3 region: CATRQGAINEQFF. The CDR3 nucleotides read TGTGCCACCAGACAGGGGGCAATCAATGAGCAGTTCTTC.

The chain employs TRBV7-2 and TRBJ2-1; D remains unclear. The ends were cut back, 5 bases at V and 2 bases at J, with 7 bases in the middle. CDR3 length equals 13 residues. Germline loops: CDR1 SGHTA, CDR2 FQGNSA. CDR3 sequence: CASSMLPYNEQFF. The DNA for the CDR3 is TGTGCCAGCAGCATGCTACCCTACAATGAGCAGTTCTTC.

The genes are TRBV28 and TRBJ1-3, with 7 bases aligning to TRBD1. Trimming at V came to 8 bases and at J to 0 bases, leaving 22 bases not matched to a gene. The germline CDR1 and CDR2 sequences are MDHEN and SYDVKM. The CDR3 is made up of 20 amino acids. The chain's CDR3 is CASAAPPGQTLPSSGNTIYF. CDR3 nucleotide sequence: TGTGCCAGCGCTGCCCCTCCGGGACAGACCCTTCCAAGCTCTGGAAACACCATATATTTT.

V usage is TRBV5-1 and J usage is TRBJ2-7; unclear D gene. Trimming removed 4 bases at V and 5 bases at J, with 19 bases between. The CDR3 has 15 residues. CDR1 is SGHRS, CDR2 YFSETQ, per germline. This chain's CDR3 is CASSPGQNPWDEQYF. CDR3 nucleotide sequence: TGCGCCAGCAGCCCAGGTCAGAACCCTTGGGACGAGCAGTACTTC. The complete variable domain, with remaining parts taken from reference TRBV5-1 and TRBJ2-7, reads KAGVTQTPRYLIKTRGQQVTLSCSPISGHRSVSWYQQTPGQGLQFLFEYFSETQRNKGNFPGRFSGRQFSNSRSEMNVSTLELGDSALYLCASSPGQNPWDEQYFGPGTRLTVT.

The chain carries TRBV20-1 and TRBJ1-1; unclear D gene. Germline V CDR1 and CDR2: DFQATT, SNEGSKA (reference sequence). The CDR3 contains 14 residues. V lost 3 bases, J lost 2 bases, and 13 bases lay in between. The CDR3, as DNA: TGCAGTGCTAGTTCGGGGATCCCTAACACTGAAGCTTTCTTT. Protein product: CSASSGIPNTEAFF.

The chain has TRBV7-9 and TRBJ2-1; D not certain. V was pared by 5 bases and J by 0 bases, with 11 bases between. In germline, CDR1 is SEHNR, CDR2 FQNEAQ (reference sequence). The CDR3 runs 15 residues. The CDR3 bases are TGTGCCAGCAGCCCCAACTTGAACTCCTACAATGAGCAGTTCTTC. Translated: CASSPNLNSYNEQFF.

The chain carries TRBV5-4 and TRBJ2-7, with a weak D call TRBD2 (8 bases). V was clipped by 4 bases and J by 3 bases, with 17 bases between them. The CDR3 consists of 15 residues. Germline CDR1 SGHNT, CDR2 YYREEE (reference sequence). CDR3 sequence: CASSPGGTANYEQYF. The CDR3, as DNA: TGTGCCAGCAGCCCGGGGGGGACAGCGAACTACGAGCAGTACTTC.

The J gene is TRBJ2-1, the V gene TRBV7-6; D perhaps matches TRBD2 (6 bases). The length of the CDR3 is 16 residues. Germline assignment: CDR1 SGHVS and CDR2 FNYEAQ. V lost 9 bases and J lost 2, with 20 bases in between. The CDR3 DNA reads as TGTGCCAGACCCAGACGCAGGAGGGTCGCCTACAATGAGCAGTTCTTC. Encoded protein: CARPRRRRVAYNEQFF. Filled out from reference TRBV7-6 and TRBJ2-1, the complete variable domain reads GAGVSQSPRYKVTKRGQDVALRCDPISGHVSLYWYRQALGQGPEFLTYFNYEAQQDKSGLPNDRFSAERPEGSISTLTIQRTEQRDSAMYRCARPRRRRVAYNEQFFGPGTRLTVL.

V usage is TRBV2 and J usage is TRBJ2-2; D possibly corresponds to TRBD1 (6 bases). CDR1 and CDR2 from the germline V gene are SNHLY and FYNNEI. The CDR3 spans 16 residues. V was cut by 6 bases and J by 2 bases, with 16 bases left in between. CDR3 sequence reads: CASRTQGRGNTGELFF. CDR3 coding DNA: TGTGCCAGCAGAACCCAGGGCAGGGGAAACACCGGGGAGCTGTTTTTT. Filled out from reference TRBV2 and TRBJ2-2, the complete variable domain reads EPEVTQTPSHQVTQMGQEVILRCVPISNHLYFYWYRQILGQKVEFLVSFYNNEISEKSEIFDDQFSVERPDGSNFTLKIRSTKLEDSAMYFCASRTQGRGNTGELFFGEGSRLTVL.

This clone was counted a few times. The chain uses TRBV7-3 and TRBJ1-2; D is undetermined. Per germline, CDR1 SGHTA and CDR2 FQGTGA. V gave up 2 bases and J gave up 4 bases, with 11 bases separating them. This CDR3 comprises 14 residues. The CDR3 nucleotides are TGTGCCAGCAGCTTAGAGGGCCTCGGCTATGGCTACACCTTC. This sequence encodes CASSLEGLGYGYTF.

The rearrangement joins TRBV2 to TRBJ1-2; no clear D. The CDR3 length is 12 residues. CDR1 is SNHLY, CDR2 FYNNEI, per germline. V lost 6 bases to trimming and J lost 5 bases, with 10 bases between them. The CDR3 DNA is TGTGCCAGCAGGGACTTAGCATATGGCTACACCTTC. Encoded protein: CASRDLAYGYTF.

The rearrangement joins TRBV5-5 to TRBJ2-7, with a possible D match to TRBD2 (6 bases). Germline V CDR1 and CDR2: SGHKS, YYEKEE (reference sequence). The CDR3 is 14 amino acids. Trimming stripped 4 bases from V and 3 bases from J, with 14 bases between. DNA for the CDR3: TGTGCCAGCAGCCCCGGGGCCGGGGGCTACGAGCAGTACTTC. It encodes CASSPGAGGYEQYF.

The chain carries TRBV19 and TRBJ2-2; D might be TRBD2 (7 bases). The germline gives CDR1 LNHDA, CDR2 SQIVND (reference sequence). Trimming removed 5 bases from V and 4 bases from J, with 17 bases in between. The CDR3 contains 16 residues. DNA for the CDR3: TGTGCCAGTAGTCCCAGGGGAGGGGCCGCCACCGGGGAGCTGTTTTTT. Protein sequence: CASSPRGGAATGELFF.

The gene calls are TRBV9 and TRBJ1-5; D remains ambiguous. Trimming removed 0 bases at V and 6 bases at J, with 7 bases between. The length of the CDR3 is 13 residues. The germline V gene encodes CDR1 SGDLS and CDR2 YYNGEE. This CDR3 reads CASSVETGQPQHF. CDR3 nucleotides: TGTGCCAGCAGCGTAGAAACCGGTCAGCCCCAGCATTTT.

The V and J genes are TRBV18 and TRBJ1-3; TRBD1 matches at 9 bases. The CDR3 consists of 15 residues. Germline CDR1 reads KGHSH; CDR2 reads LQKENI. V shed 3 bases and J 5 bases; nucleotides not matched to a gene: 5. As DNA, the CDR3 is TGTGCCAGCTCACCTGGACAGGGGAGTCGAAACACCATATATTTT. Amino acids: CASSPGQGSRNTIYF.

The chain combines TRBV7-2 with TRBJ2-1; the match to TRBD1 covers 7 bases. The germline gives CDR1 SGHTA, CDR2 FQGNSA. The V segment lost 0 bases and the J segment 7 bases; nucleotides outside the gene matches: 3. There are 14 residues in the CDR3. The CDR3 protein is CASSLAQGINEQFF. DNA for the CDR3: TGTGCCAGCAGCTTAGCACAGGGGATAAATGAGCAGTTCTTC.